The source of this T cell receptor beta chain is a study of regulatory T cells in long-lasting Graves disease. Study findings and constraints: Persistent patients had more shared public clonotypes (approximately 2,700) than new patients (roughly 940). Persistent Graves' patients possessed reduced TCR diversity relative to recently diagnosed ones.

Documented time point: newly diagnosed GD, antithyroid drugs for less than 3 months. From PBMCs, RNA was extracted and then used to make the TCR library. Arm-PCR of CDR3 regions and iRepertoire HTBI primers were used to build TCR beta libraries. One entry per CDR3 protein, called by TCRdb with MiXCR from the multiplex PCR reads. The sample includes approximately 250,000 distinct CDR3 sequences, around 19% of them seen just once. This clonotype has a handful of counts. The target antigen is unknown. This TCR was recovered from a female donor with Graves disease. Sequences were derived from peripheral blood mononuclear cells (PBMCs), sampled at new diagnosis, from a patient treated with antithyroid drugs.

The CDR3 DNA reads as TGCAGCGCTCGCCAGACAGGGGTGTACGAGCAGTACTTC. Translation: CSARQTGVYEQYF. The chain joins TRBV29-1 to TRBJ2-7; the match to TRBD1 covers 8 bases. CDR3 length: 13 residues. V shed 7 bases and J 4 bases; nucleotides not matched to a gene: 9. Per the germline V gene, CDR1 is SQVTM and CDR2 is ANQGSEA.